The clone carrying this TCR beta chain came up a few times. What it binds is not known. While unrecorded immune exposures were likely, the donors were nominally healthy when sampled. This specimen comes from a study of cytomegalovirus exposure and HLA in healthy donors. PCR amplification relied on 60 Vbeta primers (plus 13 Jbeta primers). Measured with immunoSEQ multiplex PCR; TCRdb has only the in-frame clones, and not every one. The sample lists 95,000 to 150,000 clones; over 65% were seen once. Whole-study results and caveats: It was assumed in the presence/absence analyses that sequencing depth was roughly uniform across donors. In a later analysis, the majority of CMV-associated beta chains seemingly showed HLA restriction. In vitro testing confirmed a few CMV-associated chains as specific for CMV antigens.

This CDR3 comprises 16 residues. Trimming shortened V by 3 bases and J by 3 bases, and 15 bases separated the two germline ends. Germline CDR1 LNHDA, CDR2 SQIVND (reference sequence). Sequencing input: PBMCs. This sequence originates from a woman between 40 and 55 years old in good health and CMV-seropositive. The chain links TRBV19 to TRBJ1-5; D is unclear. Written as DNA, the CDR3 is TGTGCCAGTAGTATGGGAGTTGCAAGACACAATCAGCCCCAGCATTTT. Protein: CASSMGVARHNQPQHF.